Sequencing of this T cell receptor (beta chain) was carried out in a study of T cells in Graves' hyperthyroidism and ophthalmopathy. Whole-study findings and limits: Most thyroid-expanded clonotypes above 0.001 were also found in blood. Ophthalmopathy was identified by the model a median around 6.3 months ahead of onset. Researchers report that a 13 V-J model separated ophthalmopathy from stable hyperthyroidism.

TCR beta CDR3 sequences were amplified from RNA transcripts. The HTBI primer set drove a first-round RT-PCR of the TCR CDR3. MiXCR was run by TCRdb on the multiplex PCR reads, yielding one entry per CDR3 protein. Of about 420,000 distinct CDR3 sequences listed, around 13% are singletons. Newly diagnosed patients aged 18 to 65 had hyperthyroidism of under 2 months' duration. This clonotype was found many times. Antigen unknown. Trimming took 0 bases from V and 1 from J, leaving 11 bases between them. From germline, CDR1 is SGHRS and CDR2 YFSETQ. This CDR3 contains 16 residues. This TCR was sampled from a woman aged 18-35 years with Graves' hyperthyroidism. Source material: blood. The chain carries TRBV5-1 and TRBJ2-1; D remains ambiguous. CDR3 loop: CASSLEPQSSYNEQFF. DNA for the CDR3: TGCGCCAGCAGCTTGGAGCCGCAGTCGTCCTACAATGAGCAGTTCTTC.